The 17 T cell receptor beta chains below were found in one sample sequenced in a study of beta chain features in type 1 diabetes. Study results and limitations: All four CD4+ subsets of Type 1 diabetes patients contained TCRB CDR3s that were moderately but significantly shorter.

Investigators reverse transcribed all isolated RNA, so they sequenced expressed TCRB transcripts. TCRdb's table, derived via immunoSEQ multiplex PCR, lists solely in-frame clones and lacks some. Here the sample spans under 400,000 clones, roughly 13% being singletons. Antigen specificity for these receptors is unknown. Sequenced: naive CD4+ T cells from blood. These receptors originate from a woman between 18 and 29 years old with type 1 diabetes.

This chain connects TRBV7-2 to TRBJ1-2; 7 bases match TRBD1. The ends lost 7 bases at V and 5 bases at J; junction bases unmatched: 13. This CDR3 has 15 amino acids. Looked up from germline, CDR1 is SGHTA and CDR2 is FQGNSA. The CDR3 protein is CASTDTGTVSYGYTF. CDR3 coding DNA: TGTGCCAGCACCGATACCGGGACAGTGTCGTATGGCTACACCTTC.

V usage is TRBV5-1 and J usage is TRBJ2-7; a possible D gene is TRBD1 (6 bases). Trimming pared 2 bases from V and 0 bases from J, leaving 12 bases between. The CDR3 totals 15 residues. Germline CDR1 reads SGHRS; CDR2 reads YFSETQ. CDR3 nucleotides: TGCGCCAGCAGCTTACAGGGCGCAGGCTCCTACGAGCAGTACTTC. The encoded protein is CASSLQGAGSYEQYF.

V gene TRBV27 combines with J gene TRBJ2-2, with D possibly matching TRBD2 (5 bases). This CDR3 region has 14 residues. V lost 3 bases to trimming and J lost 3 bases, with 8 bases between them. Germline assignment: CDR1 MNHEY and CDR2 SMNVEV (reference sequence). The CDR3 spells CASSFERYTGELFF. CDR3 nucleotides: TGTGCCAGCAGTTTTGAGCGGTACACCGGGGAGCTGTTTTTT.

The chain links TRBV9 to TRBJ2-3; TRBD2 aligns across 11 bases. Per the germline V gene, CDR1 is SGDLS and CDR2 is YYNGEE. The CDR3 is 16 amino acids. Losses at the gene ends were 3 bases for V and 0 bases for J; bases not matched to a gene: 3. CDR3 amino acids: CASSAGTSGSTDTQYF. The DNA of the CDR3 is TGTGCCAGCAGCGCTGGGACTAGCGGTAGCACAGATACGCAGTATTTT.

This clone appeared a few times. The V gene is TRBV27, the J gene TRBJ2-3; TRBD1 is a possible D gene (5 bases). Germline assignment: CDR1 MNHEY and CDR2 SMNVEV (reference sequence). The ends were cut back, 2 bases at V and 2 bases at J, with 11 bases in the middle. CDR3 length: 15 residues. CDR3 sequence: CASSLRGSHTDTQYF. The DNA of the CDR3 is TGTGCCAGCAGTTTAAGGGGCAGCCACACAGATACGCAGTATTTT.

J is TRBJ2-1 and V is TRBV4-3; D is ambiguous. CDR3 length: 11 amino acids. The germline gives CDR1 LGHNA, CDR2 YSLEER. The V gene lost 5 bases and the J gene lost 8 bases, with 7 bases spanning the gap. This chain's CDR3 is CASSYGYEQFF. CDR3 coding DNA: TGCGCCAGCAGCTACGGGTATGAGCAGTTCTTC.

This chain links TRBV20-1 with TRBJ2-7, with D uncertain. Between the trimmed V and J ends, which lost 3 bases and 6 bases, there was a span of 9 bases. Germline V gene lookup returns CDR1 DFQATT and CDR2 SNEGSKA (reference sequence). This CDR3 has 11 residues. CDR3 region: CSASGLLEQYF. CDR3 DNA: TGCAGTGCTAGTGGGCTCCTCGAGCAGTACTTC.

This chain connects TRBV20-1 to TRBJ2-7; no clear D. The V gene's germline CDR1 is DFQATT and CDR2 SNEGSKA (reference sequence). V was shortened by 6 bases and J by 7 bases, with 7 bases between the two germline ends. The CDR3 is 9 residues long. DNA of the CDR3: TGCAGTGCCCGAGAAGAGCAGTACTTC. Translation gives CSAREEQYF.

The rearrangement joins TRBV30 to TRBJ2-7, with a possible D match to TRBD2 (5 bases). V was trimmed by 3 bases and J by 2 bases, leaving 17 bases between them. From germline, CDR1 is GTSNPN and CDR2 SVGIG (reference sequence). This CDR3 spans 15 amino acids. DNA for the CDR3: TGTGCCTGGAGCCACAAAGGACTTACCACCTACGAGCAGTACTTC. This gives the protein CAWSHKGLTTYEQYF. The full variable domain, its missing parts supplied by reference TRBV30 and TRBJ2-7, is SQTIHQWPATLVQPVGSPLSLECTVEGTSNPNLYWYRQAAGRGLQLLFYSVGIGQISSEVPQNLSASRPQDRQFILSSKKLLLSDSGFYLCAWSHKGLTTYEQYFGPGTRLTVT.

The genes are TRBV4-1 and TRBJ2-7, with D perhaps TRBD2 (5 bases). The CDR3 is 14 residues long. V gave up 2 bases and J gave up 4 bases, with 12 bases separating them. CDR1 and CDR2 (germline): MGHRA, YSYEKL. As DNA, the CDR3 is TGCGCCAGCAGCCAAACTGCTGGACTTTACGAGCAGTACTTC. Encoded protein: CASSQTAGLYEQYF.

This clone appeared a few times. The chain has TRBV6-6 and TRBJ2-7; maybe TRBD1 (6 bases). The CDR3 is 14 residues long. Germline V lookup: CDR1 MNHNY, CDR2 SVGAGI (reference sequence). The V gene lost 2 bases and the J gene lost 5 bases, with 13 bases spanning the gap. CDR3 sequence (DNA): TGTGCCAGCAGTTACCCTGGTCGACAGGACGAGCAGTACTTC. It specifies CASSYPGRQDEQYF.

The chain has TRBV15 and TRBJ2-1, with D uncertain. Per the germline V gene, CDR1 is LNHNV and CDR2 is YYDKDF (reference sequence). CDR3 length equals 12 residues. V lost 0 bases and J 10 bases, leaving 7 bases between the germline ends. CDR3 sequence (DNA): TGTGCCACCAGCAGAGATTTGGCAGAGCAGTTCTTC. Translated, it gives CATSRDLAEQFF.

The rearrangement joins TRBV4-1 to TRBJ2-7; 14 bases fit TRBD2. From germline, CDR1 is MGHRA and CDR2 YSYEKL. CDR3 size: 16 residues. The ends lost 1 base at V and 5 bases at J; junction bases unmatched: 4. The CDR3 here is CASSQGGTSGSHEQYF. CDR3 bases: TGCGCCAGCAGCCAAGGGGGGACTAGCGGGAGCCACGAGCAGTACTTC.

This chain joins TRBV28 and TRBJ2-3; D may be TRBD1 (6 bases). V lost 4 bases, J lost 7 bases, and 12 bases lay in between. The CDR3 totals 13 residues. Germline values: CDR1 MDHEN, CDR2 SYDVKM. The CDR3, as DNA: TGTGCCAGCAGTTCCGGTGGACAGAATACGCAGTATTTT. Its translation: CASSSGGQNTQYF.

This clone turned up a few times. The chain links TRBV7-2 to TRBJ2-3; 7 bases are a match to TRBD1. Germline lookup yields CDR1 SGHTA and CDR2 FQGNSA. With V trimmed by 5 bases and J by 2 bases, 7 bases remained unmatched. This CDR3 comprises 15 residues. The CDR3, as DNA: TGTGCCAGCAGCGTAGGACAGGACAACACAGATACGCAGTATTTT. This codes for CASSVGQDNTDTQYF. Together with reference TRBV7-2 and TRBJ2-3, the CDR3 gives the full variable domain: GAGVSQSPSNKVTEKGKDVELRCDPISGHTALYWYRQSLGQGLEFLIYFQGNSAPDKSGLPSDRFSAERTGGSVSTLTIQRTQQEDSAVYLCASSVGQDNTDTQYFGPGTRLTVL.

The chain employs TRBV30 and TRBJ2-1, with TRBD1 as a possible D gene (5 bases). V was clipped by 4 bases and J by 5 bases, with 9 bases between them. CDR1 and CDR2 from the germline V gene are GTSNPN and SVGIG (reference sequence). This CDR3 is built from 12 residues. CDR3 nucleotides: TGTGCCTGGACAGGGAATCACAATGAGCAGTTCTTC. Residues: CAWTGNHNEQFF.

The chain has TRBV10-2 and TRBJ1-2; D remains ambiguous. V was trimmed by 3 bases and J by 4 bases, leaving 18 bases between them. The germline V gene has CDR1 WSHSY and CDR2 SAAADI. CDR3 size: 16 residues. Here the CDR3 reads CASSDSRGGGIYGYTF. The CDR3 DNA reads TGCGCCAGCAGTGACTCCCGAGGCGGCGGGATCTATGGCTACACCTTC.